Listed below are T cell receptor beta chains from one sample, sequenced in a study of human versus mouse CDR3 diversity and MHC coevolution. The data were produced by immunoSEQ multiplex PCR, yet TCRdb's version contains in-frame clones alone and is incomplete. The sample includes more than 55,000 clones, 94% of them seen just once. Sequencing input: naive CD4+ T cells from blood. The origin of the receptors is a person in their sixties in good health. Each CDR3 is given without its conserved first and last residue. Clone size is not always given. Where it is, it says once, few, many or a class for expanded clones.

j_gene	abundance	v_gene	CDR3aa
TRBJ2-1	NA	TRBV9	ASSFTLGLAGGHEQF
TRBJ2-3	NA	TRBV6-1	ASKESGASDTQY
TRBJ2-7	NA	TRBV18	ASSPGPYEQY
TRBJ2-7	NA	TRBV7-8	ASSLVVGTYEQY
TRBJ1-5	NA	TRBV28	ASSFKRQVQGLYSNQPQH
TRBJ1-1	NA	TRBV18	ASSPETGGFTEAF
TRBJ1-5	NA	TRBV10-2	ASSDPGQPDGQPQH
TRBJ2-3	NA	TRBV5-1	ASTLPDSSFTDTQY
TRBJ2-3	NA	TRBV9	ASSVEASGRRTQY
TRBJ1-2	NA	TRBV9	ASSVAVFGQGAGGYT
TRBJ2-1	NA	TRBV28	ASNPALANEQF
TRBJ2-2	NA	TRBV11-2	ASSRAWGSYTGELF
TRBJ2-7	NA	TRBV7-9	ASSPIGPPGEQY
TRBJ1-2	NA	TRBV28	ASSPDRVGYT
TRBJ2-3	NA	TRBV7-6	ATKSDYTDTQY
TRBJ2-5	NA	TRBV6-5	ASSPPGLSQETQY
TRBJ2-1	NA	TRBV18	ASSRTSGASSYNEQF
TRBJ2-1	NA	TRBV2	ASQRLAGEREQF
TRBJ1-2	NA	TRBV19	ASSTAPSTASMPYGYT
TRBJ2-7	NA	TRBV9	ASSFSPTGPPFYEQY
TRBJ2-5	NA	TRBV27	ASSLEGAAGGATQY
TRBJ2-3	NA	TRBV12-5	ASGTRQGYVDTQY
TRBJ2-1	NA	TRBV4-1	ASSQENTRAGYNEQF
TRBJ2-7	NA	TRBV29-1	SVEEAAYEQY
TRBJ2-5	NA	TRBV10-2	ASRQWERETQY
TRBJ2-1	once	TRBV18	ASSPQAGAVDEQF
TRBJ1-3	NA	TRBV9	ASSSPRRGWGNTIY
TRBJ1-5	NA	TRBV29-1	SVKIGEYDQPQH
TRBJ1-2	NA	TRBV10-1	ASSEVTGSVYGYT
TRBJ2-2	NA	TRBV7-3	ASSTSTGRNTGELF
TRBJ2-5	NA	TRBV14	ASSQGVADQETQY
TRBJ2-1	NA	TRBV6-5	ASNRRGGEYNEQF
TRBJ2-7	few	TRBV6-1	ASRRDRDGYEQY
TRBJ2-3	NA	TRBV19	ASIGSGRAEDTQY
TRBJ2-1	once	TRBV5-3	ARSLEDRGHNEQF
TRBJ2-3	NA	TRBV30	AWSPWRTSGSGNTQY
TRBJ2-7	NA	TRBV6-6	ASSYNPDGVSEQY
TRBJ1-4	NA	TRBV10-3	AISNLTGQGRGQVTNEKLF
TRBJ2-1	NA	TRBV10-1	ASSEAGQGFNEQF
TRBJ1-3	NA	TRBV5-1	ASSLDGTGASGNTIY
TRBJ1-3	NA	TRBV6-5	ASSKGTASGNTIY
TRBJ2-3	NA	TRBV2	ASSPGLADYTQY
NA	NA	TRBV5-4	ASSLYSSYEQY
TRBJ1-5	NA	TRBV21-1	ASTLDHGNQPQH
TRBJ2-5	NA	TRBV13	ASSFDREETQY
TRBJ2-1	NA	TRBV9	ASSPRLAVYNEQF
TRBJ2-1	NA	TRBV11-2	ASSLVGGGRAGNEQF
TRBJ2-7	NA	TRBV29-1	SVVFWGRGEQY